The 23 T cell receptor beta chains listed next were all sequenced from one sample in a study of T cells in Graves' hyperthyroidism and ophthalmopathy. It was RNA transcripts that yielded the amplified TCR beta CDR3 regions. When the TCR CDR3 underwent first-round RT-PCR, the HTBI primer set was used. TCRdb analysed the multiplex PCR reads with MiXCR anew, one entry per CDR3 protein. This table has about 840,000 distinct CDR3 sequences, around 39% appearing once. Specimen: blood. The receptors stem from a man between 18 and 35 years old with Graves' hyperthyroidism.

The sample holds many counts of this clonotype. V is TRBV29-1 and J is TRBJ1-4; TRBD1 aligns across 7 bases. Germline V gene lookup returns CDR1 SQVTM and CDR2 ANQGSEA. CDR3 size: 13 residues. V lost 6 bases to trimming and J lost 8 bases; unmatched junction nucleotides: 9. The CDR3 DNA is TGCAGCGTCCGGGGGGACAGAAACGAAAAACTGTTTTTT. Residues: CSVRGDRNEKLFF.

This clonotype came up many times. The gene calls are TRBV19 and TRBJ1-6; a possible D gene is TRBD1 (6 bases). The CDR3 sequence is 14 residues long. Germline CDR1 LNHDA, CDR2 SQIVND (reference sequence). Trimming removed 2 bases at V and 8 bases at J, with 10 bases between. The CDR3 region is CASSIRGRDSPLHF. The DNA of the CDR3 is TGTGCCAGTAGTATACGGGGGCGAGATTCACCCCTCCACTTT.

This chain uses TRBV5-6 with TRBJ2-7; the D gene is possibly TRBD2 (5 bases). The V gene's germline CDR1 is SGHDT and CDR2 YYEEEE. CDR3 length: 13 residues. V lost 4 bases and J 5 bases, leaving 13 bases between the germline ends. CDR3 nucleotide sequence: TGTGCCAGCAGCCTGCCTAACGGGGACGAGCAGTACTTC. As protein: CASSLPNGDEQYF.

About this clonotype itself: It may be a read error: a sequence one base away is much more abundant. V usage is TRBV29-1 and J usage is TRBJ2-7; 8 bases line up with TRBD1. CDR1 and CDR2 from the germline V gene are SQVTM and ANQGSEA. CDR3 length: 14 residues. This CDR3 is CGADPGTGLREQYF. CDR3 sequence (DNA): TGCGGCGCCGACCCCGGGACAGGCCTCCGCGAGCAGTACTTC.

V gene TRBV2 combines with J gene TRBJ1-5; the D gene is possibly TRBD1 (6 bases). The ends were cut back, 7 bases at V and 0 bases at J, with 7 bases in the middle. There are 13 residues in the CDR3. Per the germline V gene, CDR1 is SNHLY and CDR2 is FYNNEI. For the CDR3, the DNA is TGTGCCAGCAAGGGGGGTAGCAATCAGCCCCAGCATTTT. This sequence encodes CASKGGSNQPQHF.

Points on this clonotype: This could be a read error, since a much larger clone is one nucleotide away. DNA for the CDR3: TGTGCCAGCAGCGCAGTTGGGAACACTGAAGATTTCTTT. This translates into CASSAVGNTEDFF. The rearrangement links TRBV9 to TRBJ1-1; D is unresolved. The CDR3 spans 13 residues. The germline gives CDR1 SGDLS, CDR2 YYNGEE.

V gene TRBV12-3 or TRBV12-4 combines with J gene TRBJ1-3, with D unclear. The CDR3 runs to 16 residues. The V and J ends lost 5 bases and 7 bases respectively, with 21 bases between them. DNA for the CDR3: TGTGCCAGCAGTACCCCCGAATTAAGGAGTCGCAACACCATATATTTT. It specifies CASSTPELRSRNTIYF.

This clonotype was seen ten or more times. The chain carries TRBV10-3 and TRBJ2-7; TRBD2 is a possible D gene (5 bases). CDR3 size: 15 residues. V lost 2 bases and J 1 base, leaving 12 bases between the germline ends. Germline CDR1 ENHRY, CDR2 SYGVKD. The CDR3 reads CAISEEGDVSYEQYF. For the CDR3, the DNA is TGTGCCATCAGTGAGGAGGGTGACGTATCCTACGAGCAGTACTTC.

The V call is TRBV5-1, the J call TRBJ1-1, with 12 positions matching TRBD1. Germline CDR1 SGHRS, CDR2 YFSETQ. This CDR3 comprises 16 residues. V was clipped by 0 bases and J by 4 bases; unmatched bases: 4. CDR3 amino acids: CASSLEGQGAGTEAFF. The DNA for the CDR3 is TGCGCCAGCAGCTTGGAGGGACAGGGGGCGGGCACTGAAGCTTTCTTT.

This clonotype was seen ten or more times. The V gene is TRBV10-3, the J gene TRBJ2-7, with 9 bases fitting TRBD1. CDR3 length: 15 amino acids. J lost 6 bases, V lost 2 bases, and 8 bases had no gene match. The germline CDR1 and CDR2 sequences are ENHRY and SYGVKD. The CDR3 sequence is CAISETGTGSREQYF. The CDR3 region has the DNA TGTGCCATCAGTGAGACCGGGACAGGGAGTCGCGAGCAGTACTTC.

This clonotype was detected many times. The V gene is TRBV10-3, the J gene TRBJ1-5; possible D gene TRBD1, 6 bases. Looked up from germline, CDR1 is ENHRY and CDR2 is SYGVKD. V was clipped by 0 bases and J by 15 bases, with 21 bases between them. The CDR3 is made up of 15 amino acids. CDR3 residues: CAISESMGGAGTTHF. For the CDR3, the DNA is TGTGCCATCAGTGAGTCTATGGGGGGGGCAGGGACCACGCATTTT.

The rearrangement joins TRBV19 to TRBJ2-5; D is tentatively TRBD1 or TRBD2 (5 bases each). V was cut by 6 bases and J by 7 bases, with 12 bases left in between. The CDR3 runs to 12 residues. Germline V gene data show CDR1 as LNHDA and CDR2 as SQIVND (reference sequence). The CDR3, as DNA: TGTGCCAGTAGCCGGGACGGCGGGACCCAGTACTTC. Translating gives CASSRDGGTQYF.

This clonotype has at least ten counts. The genes are TRBV10-2 and TRBJ1-2, with 8 positions matching TRBD1. After removal of 3 bases from V and 7 bases from J, the junction contained 7 bases not matched to a gene. CDR3 length: 14 residues. Germline V gene sequence: CDR1 WSHSY, CDR2 SAAADI. The CDR3 region has the DNA TGCGCCAGCAGTGACCTAGGACAGGGACGTGGCTACACCTTC. Amino acid sequence: CASSDLGQGRGYTF.

This clonotype was counted between two and nine times. The gene calls are TRBV5-1 and TRBJ1-2; D ambiguous. CDR1 is SGHRS and CDR2 is YFSETQ in the germline V gene. Between the trimmed V and J ends, which lost 0 bases and 7 bases, there was a span of 10 bases. The CDR3 consists of 13 residues. CDR3 residues: CASSLEPATGYTF. The CDR3 DNA is TGCGCCAGCAGCTTGGAGCCGGCTACTGGCTACACCTTC. The full variable domain, with the rest looked up from reference TRBV5-1 and TRBJ1-2, is KAGVTQTPRYLIKTRGQQVTLSCSPISGHRSVSWYQQTPGQGLQFLFEYFSETQRNKGNFPGRFSGRQFSNSRSEMNVSTLELGDSALYLCASSLEPATGYTFGSGTRLTVV.

CDR3 bases: TGTGCCAGCTTCCCTAGTTGGGGCTACACCGGGGAGCTGTTTTTT. It translates to CASFPSWGYTGELFF. The chain carries TRBV7-2 and TRBJ2-2; D possibly corresponds to TRBD1 (5 bases). Germline CDR1 reads SGHTA; CDR2 reads FQGNSA. Trimming shortened V by 8 bases and J by 3 bases, and 16 bases separated the two germline ends. CDR3 length: 15 amino acids. Drawing the rest from reference TRBV7-2 and TRBJ2-2, the complete variable domain is GAGVSQSPSNKVTEKGKDVELRCDPISGHTALYWYRQSLGQGLEFLIYFQGNSAPDKSGLPSDRFSAERTGGSVSTLTIQRTQQEDSAVYLCASFPSWGYTGELFFGEGSRLTVL.

This clonotype has at least ten counts. The J gene is TRBJ1-5, the V gene TRBV19; no clear D. The V end was cut by 3 bases, the J end by 4 bases, with 10 bases between. Germline V gene lookup returns CDR1 LNHDA and CDR2 SQIVND (reference sequence). This CDR3 is 14 amino acids long. Here the CDR3 DNA reads TGTGCCAGTAGTATTGGACGGAATAATCAGCCCCAGCATTTT. Translated: CASSIGRNNQPQHF.

Regarding this clonotype: The junction departs from the called germline gene at one end, perhaps through a read error. The chain recombines TRBV6-5 with TRBJ1-2; no clear D gene. CDR1 MNHEY and CDR2 SVGAGI come from the germline V gene. This CDR3 comprises 13 residues. The DNA for the CDR3 is TGTGCCAGCAGTTCCCGGAGCGCATATGGCTACGCCTTC. This encodes CASSSRSAYGYAF.

The V call is TRBV20-1, the J call TRBJ1-6; D is uncertain. The V gene lost 3 bases and the J gene lost 4 bases, with 16 bases spanning the gap. The CDR3 extends over 16 amino acids. The germline CDR1 and CDR2 sequences are DFQATT and SNEGSKA (reference sequence). The CDR3 sequence: CSASPAEAPYNSPLHF. The DNA for the CDR3 is TGCAGTGCTAGTCCGGCTGAGGCCCCATATAATTCACCCCTCCACTTT.

The genes are TRBV7-2 and TRBJ2-2, with TRBD1 matching over 9 bases. The V gene end was trimmed by 10 bases and the J gene end by 6 bases; junction bases not matched to a gene: 9. The CDR3 runs 14 residues. Germline V gives CDR1 SGHTA, CDR2 FQGNSA. CDR3 sequence: CATPGQGWAGELFF. CDR3 bases: TGTGCCACTCCGGGACAGGGCTGGGCCGGGGAGCTGTTTTTT. Combining the CDR3 with reference TRBV7-2 and TRBJ2-2 gives the whole variable domain GAGVSQSPSNKVTEKGKDVELRCDPISGHTALYWYRQSLGQGLEFLIYFQGNSAPDKSGLPSDRFSAERTGGSVSTLTIQRTQQEDSAVYLCATPGQGWAGELFFGEGSRLTVL.

J is TRBJ1-1 and V is TRBV19, with D maybe TRBD1 (5 bases). Germline V gene data show CDR1 as LNHDA and CDR2 as SQIVND (reference sequence). V lost 1 base and J lost 5, with 20 bases in between. There are 17 residues in the CDR3. CDR3 amino acids: CASSIGPGLGIWTEAFF. The CDR3 DNA sequence: TGTGCCAGTAGTATAGGTCCAGGGTTAGGGATATGGACTGAAGCTTTCTTT.

The chain has TRBV24-1 and TRBJ2-1; 10 bases fit TRBD1. CDR1 is KGHDR, CDR2 SFDVKD, per germline. V shed 4 bases and J 4 bases; nucleotides not matched to a gene: 6. The CDR3 sequence is 16 residues long. CDR3 protein: CATSEFGQGGYNEQFF. The CDR3 DNA follows: TGTGCCACCAGTGAATTCGGACAGGGGGGGTACAATGAGCAGTTCTTC.

V is TRBV19 and J is TRBJ2-7; 8 bases line up with TRBD2. The V and J ends lost 4 bases and 4 bases, in that order; junction bases with no gene match: 6. The CDR3 contains 14 residues. Per the germline V gene, CDR1 is LNHDA and CDR2 is SQIVND (reference sequence). The CDR3 DNA reads as TGTGCCAGTAGTAGCCGGGGGGGGCGGTACGAGCAGTACTTC. Its protein product is CASSSRGGRYEQYF.

In its sample, this clonotype was seen a few times. This sequence joins TRBV20-1 and TRBJ2-2; D is undetermined. Trimming left V 5 bases short and J 3 bases short, with 13 bases between. CDR1 and CDR2 from the germline V gene are DFQATT and SNEGSKA (reference sequence). The CDR3 has 14 residues. The DNA of the CDR3 is TGCAGTGCTCTACTTTACGAGGACACCGGGGAGCTGTTTTTT. Its translation is CSALLYEDTGELFF.